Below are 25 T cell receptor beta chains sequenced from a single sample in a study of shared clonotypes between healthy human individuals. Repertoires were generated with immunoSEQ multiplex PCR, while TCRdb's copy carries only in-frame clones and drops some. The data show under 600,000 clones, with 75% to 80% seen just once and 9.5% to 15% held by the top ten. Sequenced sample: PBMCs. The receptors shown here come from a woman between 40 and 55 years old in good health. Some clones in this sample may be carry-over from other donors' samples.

The CDR3 loop reads CASSISGPGNYGYTF. DNA for the CDR3: TGTGCCAGTAGTATCTCAGGCCCTGGAAACTATGGCTACACCTTC. The chain employs TRBV19 and TRBJ1-2; D not certain. Germline V gives CDR1 LNHDA, CDR2 SQIVND (reference sequence). V gave up 3 bases and J gave up 2 bases, with 13 bases separating them. This CDR3 is 15 amino acids long.

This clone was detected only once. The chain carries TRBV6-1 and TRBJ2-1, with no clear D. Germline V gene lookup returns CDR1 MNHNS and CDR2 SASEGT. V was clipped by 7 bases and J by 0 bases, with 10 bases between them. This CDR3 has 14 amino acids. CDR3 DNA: TGTGCCAGCACGGCAGCGAGCTCCTACAATGAGCAGTTCTTC. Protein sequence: CASTAASSYNEQFF.

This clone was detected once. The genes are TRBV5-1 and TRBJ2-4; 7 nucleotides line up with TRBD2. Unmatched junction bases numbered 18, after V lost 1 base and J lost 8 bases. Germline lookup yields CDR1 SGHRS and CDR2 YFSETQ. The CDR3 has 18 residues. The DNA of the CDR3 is TGCGCCAGCAGCTTGCTTGGGGAGGGACGTCTACCCTGGGACATTCAGTACTTC. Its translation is CASSLLGEGRLPWDIQYF.

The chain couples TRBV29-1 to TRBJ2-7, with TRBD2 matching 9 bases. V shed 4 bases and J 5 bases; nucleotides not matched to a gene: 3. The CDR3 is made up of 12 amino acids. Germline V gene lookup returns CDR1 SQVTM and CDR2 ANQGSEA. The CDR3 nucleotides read TGCAGCGTTGCGGCGGGAGGGAACGAGCAGTACTTC. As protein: CSVAAGGNEQYF.

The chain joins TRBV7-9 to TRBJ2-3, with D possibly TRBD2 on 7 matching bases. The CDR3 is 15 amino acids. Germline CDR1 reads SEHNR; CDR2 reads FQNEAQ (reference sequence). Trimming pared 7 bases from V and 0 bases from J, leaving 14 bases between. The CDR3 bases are TGTGCCAGCATCTGGGGGGGCAGTAGCACAGATACGCAGTATTTT. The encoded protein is CASIWGGSSTDTQYF. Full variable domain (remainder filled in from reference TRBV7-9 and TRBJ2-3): DTGVSQNPRHKITKRGQNVTFRCDPISEHNRLYWYRQTLGQGPEFLTYFQNEAQLEKSRLLSDRFSAERPKGSFSTLEIQRTEQGDSAMYLCASIWGGSSTDTQYFGPGTRLTVL.

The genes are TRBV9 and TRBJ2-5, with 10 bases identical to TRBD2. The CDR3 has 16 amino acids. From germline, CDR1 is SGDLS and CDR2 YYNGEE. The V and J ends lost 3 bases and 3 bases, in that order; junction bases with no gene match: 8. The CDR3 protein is CASSAILAGAEETQYF. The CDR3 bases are TGTGCCAGCAGCGCGATCCTAGCGGGAGCAGAAGAGACCCAGTACTTC.

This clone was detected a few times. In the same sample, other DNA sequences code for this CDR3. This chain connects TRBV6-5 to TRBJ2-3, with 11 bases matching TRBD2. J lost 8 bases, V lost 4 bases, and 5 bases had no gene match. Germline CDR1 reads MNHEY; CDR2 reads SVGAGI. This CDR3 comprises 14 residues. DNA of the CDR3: TGTGCCAGCAGTTCCACTAGCGGGAGTGGTACGCAGTATTTT. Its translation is CASSSTSGSGTQYF.

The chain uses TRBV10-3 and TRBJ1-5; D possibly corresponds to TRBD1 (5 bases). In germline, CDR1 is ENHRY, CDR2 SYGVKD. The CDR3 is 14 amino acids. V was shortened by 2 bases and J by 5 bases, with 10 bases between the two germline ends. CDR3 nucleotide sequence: TGTGCCATCAGTGAGGCTGGGACCCATCAGCCCCAGCATTTT. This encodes CAISEAGTHQPQHF.

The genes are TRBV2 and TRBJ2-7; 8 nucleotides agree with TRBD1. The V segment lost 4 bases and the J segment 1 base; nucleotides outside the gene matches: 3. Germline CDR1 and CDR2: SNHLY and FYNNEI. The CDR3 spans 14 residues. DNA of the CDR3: TGTGCCAGCAGTGGTAGGACAGGGTCCTACGAGCAGTACTTC. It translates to CASSGRTGSYEQYF.

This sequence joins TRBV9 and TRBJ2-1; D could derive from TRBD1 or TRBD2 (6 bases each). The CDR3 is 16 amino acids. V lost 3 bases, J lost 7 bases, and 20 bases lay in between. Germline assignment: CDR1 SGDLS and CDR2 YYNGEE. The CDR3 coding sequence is TGTGCCAGCAGCGGAGGGACGGGGGCGTTTGTTAATGAGCAGTTCTTC. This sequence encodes CASSGGTGAFVNEQFF.

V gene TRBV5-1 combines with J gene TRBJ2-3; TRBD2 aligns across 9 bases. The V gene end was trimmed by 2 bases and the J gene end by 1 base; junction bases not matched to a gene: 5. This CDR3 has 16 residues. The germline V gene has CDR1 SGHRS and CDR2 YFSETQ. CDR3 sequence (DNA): TGCGCCAGCAGCTTCCGACTAGCGGCCGGCACAGATACGCAGTATTTT. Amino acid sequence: CASSFRLAAGTDTQYF.

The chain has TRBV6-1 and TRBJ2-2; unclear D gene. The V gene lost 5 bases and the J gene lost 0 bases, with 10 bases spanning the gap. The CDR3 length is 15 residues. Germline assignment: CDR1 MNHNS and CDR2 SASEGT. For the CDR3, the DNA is TGTGCCAGCAGTCCCCGGGCCACGAACACCGGGGAGCTGTTTTTT. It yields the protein CASSPRATNTGELFF.

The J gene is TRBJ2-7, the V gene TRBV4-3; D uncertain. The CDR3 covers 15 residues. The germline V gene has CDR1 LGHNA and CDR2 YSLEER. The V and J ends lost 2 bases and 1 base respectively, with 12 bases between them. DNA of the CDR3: TGCGCCAGCAGCCAAACCCTCTTGGCTTCCTACGAGCAGTACTTC. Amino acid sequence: CASSQTLLASYEQYF.

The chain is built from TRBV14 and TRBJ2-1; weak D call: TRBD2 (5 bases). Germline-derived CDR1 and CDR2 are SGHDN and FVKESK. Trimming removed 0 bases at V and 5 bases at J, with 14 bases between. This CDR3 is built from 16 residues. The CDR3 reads CASSQDRGSVHNEQFF. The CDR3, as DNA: TGTGCCAGCAGCCAAGATAGAGGGTCGGTGCACAATGAGCAGTTCTTC.

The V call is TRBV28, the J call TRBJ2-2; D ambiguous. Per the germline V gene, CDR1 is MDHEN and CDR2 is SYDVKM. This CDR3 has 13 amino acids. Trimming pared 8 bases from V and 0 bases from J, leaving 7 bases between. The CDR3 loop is CASQGPNTGELFF. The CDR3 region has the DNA TGTGCCAGCCAAGGGCCGAACACCGGGGAGCTGTTTTTT. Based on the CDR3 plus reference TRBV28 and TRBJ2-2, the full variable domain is DVKVTQSSRYLVKRTGEKVFLECVQDMDHENMFWYRQDPGLGLRLIYFSYDVKMKEKGDIPEGYSVSREKKERFSLILESASTNQTSMYLCASQGPNTGELFFGEGSRLTVL.

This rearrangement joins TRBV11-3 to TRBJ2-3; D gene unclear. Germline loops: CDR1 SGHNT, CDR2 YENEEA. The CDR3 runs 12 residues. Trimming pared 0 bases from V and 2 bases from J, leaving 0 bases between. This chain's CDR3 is CASSLDTDTQYF. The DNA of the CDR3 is TGTGCCAGCAGCTTAGACACAGATACGCAGTATTTT.

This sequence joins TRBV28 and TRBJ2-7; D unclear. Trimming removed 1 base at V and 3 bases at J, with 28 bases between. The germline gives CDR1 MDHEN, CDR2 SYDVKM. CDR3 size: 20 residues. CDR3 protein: CASSLSPFGATPVEIYEQYF. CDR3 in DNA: TGTGCCAGCAGTTTATCCCCTTTTGGCGCAACGCCGGTCGAGATCTACGAGCAGTACTTC.

DNA for the CDR3: TGTGCCAGCAAACCGACAGGCCCCTACGAGCAGTACTTC. Its protein product is CASKPTGPYEQYF. The chain is built from TRBV25-1 and TRBJ2-7, with a weak D call TRBD1 (6 bases). Per the germline V gene, CDR1 is MGHDK and CDR2 is SYGVNS. This CDR3 contains 13 residues. V lost 7 bases, J lost 2 bases, and 12 bases lay in between.

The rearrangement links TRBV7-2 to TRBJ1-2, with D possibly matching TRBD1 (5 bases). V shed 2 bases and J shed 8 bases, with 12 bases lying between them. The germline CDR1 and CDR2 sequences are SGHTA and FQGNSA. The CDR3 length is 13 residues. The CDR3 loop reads CASSLFREVGYTF. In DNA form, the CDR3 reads TGTGCCAGCAGCTTATTCAGGGAGGTGGGCTACACCTTC.

CDR3 in amino acids: CAISGGLAETYEQYF. As DNA, the CDR3 is TGTGCCATCAGTGGGGGACTAGCGGAAACCTACGAGCAGTACTTC. The J gene is TRBJ2-7, the V gene TRBV10-3; TRBD2 agrees at 11 bases. This CDR3 contains 15 residues. V dropped 4 bases and J dropped 2; count of bases not matched to a gene: 4. The germline CDR1 and CDR2 sequences are ENHRY and SYGVKD.

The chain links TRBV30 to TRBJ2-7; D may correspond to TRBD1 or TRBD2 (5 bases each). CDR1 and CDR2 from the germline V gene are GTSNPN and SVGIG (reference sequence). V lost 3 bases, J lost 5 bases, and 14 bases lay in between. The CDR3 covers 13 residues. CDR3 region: CAWSVSGAHEQYF. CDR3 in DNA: TGTGCCTGGAGCGTTTCCGGGGCCCACGAGCAGTACTTC.

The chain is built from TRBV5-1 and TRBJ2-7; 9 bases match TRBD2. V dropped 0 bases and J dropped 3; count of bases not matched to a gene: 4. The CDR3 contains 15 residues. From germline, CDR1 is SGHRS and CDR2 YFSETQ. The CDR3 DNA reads TGCGCCAGCAGCTTGGACCCTAGCGGGAACTACGAGCAGTACTTC. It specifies CASSLDPSGNYEQYF.

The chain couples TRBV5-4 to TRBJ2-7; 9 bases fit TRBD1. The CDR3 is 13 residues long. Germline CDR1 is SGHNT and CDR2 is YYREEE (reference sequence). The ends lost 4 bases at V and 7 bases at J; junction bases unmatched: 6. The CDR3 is CASSRDRAREQYF. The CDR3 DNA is TGTGCCAGCAGCCGGGACAGGGCCCGGGAGCAGTACTTC.

The CDR3 here is CASSYGRSNEKLFF. The CDR3 coding sequence is TGTGCCAGCAGTTACGGACGGTCTAATGAAAAACTGTTTTTT. The chain is built from TRBV6-5 and TRBJ1-4; D ambiguous. Between the trimmed V and J ends, which lost 2 bases and 3 bases, there was a span of 7 bases. The CDR3 loop spans 14 amino acids. The germline V gene encodes CDR1 MNHEY and CDR2 SVGAGI.

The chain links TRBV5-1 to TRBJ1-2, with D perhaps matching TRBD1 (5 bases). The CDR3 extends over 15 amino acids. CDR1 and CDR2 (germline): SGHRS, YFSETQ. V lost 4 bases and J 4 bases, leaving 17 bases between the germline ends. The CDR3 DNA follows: TGCGCCAGCAGCCCTGGACGGGCCGGGGGCTATGGCTACACCTTC. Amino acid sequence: CASSPGRAGGYGYTF.